These T cell receptor beta chains were read from a single sample in a study of blood T cell repertoires in COVID-19. The data were produced by immunoSEQ multiplex PCR, yet TCRdb's version contains in-frame clones alone and is incomplete. The sample contains under 350,000 clones, roughly 89% of which appear only once. The sequenced material came from peripheral blood. The receptors shown here come from a man aged 35 to 55 with acute or convalescent COVID-19. Both conserved end residues are part of each CDR3. The D gene is left open where the match is weak. Clone size appears in some rows only: once, few, many, or a class for an expanded clone.

abundance: once
j_gene: TRBJ2-7
v_gene: TRBV5-6
d_gene: NA
CDR3nt: TGTGCCAGCAGCCCGGACCTGACAGGTCCTACCTACGAGCAGTACTTC
CDR3aa: CASSPDLTGPTYEQYF

abundance: NA
j_gene: TRBJ1-5
v_gene: TRBV2
d_gene: NA
CDR3nt: TGTGCCTCAAACAGGCTCCTAACTCAGCCCCAGCATTTT
CDR3aa: CASNRLLTQPQHF

abundance: NA
j_gene: TRBJ2-1
v_gene: TRBV6-1
d_gene: TRBD1
CDR3nt: TGTGCCAGCAGTGTCTTGGACAGGGCAGATTGGAATGAGCAGTTCTTC
CDR3aa: CASSVLDRADWNEQFF

abundance: NA
j_gene: TRBJ1-2
v_gene: TRBV18
d_gene: TRBD1
CDR3nt: TGTGCCAGCTCACGAGACAGGGGGCGAGGGGACTATGGCTACACCTTC
CDR3aa: CASSRDRGRGDYGYTF

abundance: NA
j_gene: TRBJ1-4
v_gene: TRBV10-1
d_gene: TRBD1
CDR3nt: TGCGCCGGCCTGACAGGGCGTTGGGCTAATGAAAAACTGTTTTTT
CDR3aa: CAGLTGRWANEKLFF

abundance: NA
j_gene: TRBJ2-7
v_gene: TRBV5-6
d_gene: NA
CDR3nt: TGTGCCAGCAGCTTGTACTCCGTGACTACCTACGAGCAGTACTTC
CDR3aa: CASSLYSVTTYEQYF

abundance: NA
j_gene: TRBJ1-3
v_gene: TRBV6-5
d_gene: TRBD1
CDR3nt: TGTGCCAGCAGCCTAGGACAGGGTCTCACCATATATTTT
CDR3aa: CASSLGQGLTIYF

abundance: NA
j_gene: TRBJ1-4
v_gene: TRBV3-1/TRBV3-2
d_gene: NA
CDR3nt: TGTGCCAGCAGTCGACGGACGGGGTTGAATGAAAAACTGTTTTTT
CDR3aa: CASSRRTGLNEKLFF

abundance: once
j_gene: TRBJ2-2
v_gene: TRBV5-4
d_gene: TRBD2
CDR3nt: TGTGCCAGCAGCCCGACTAGCGGGACAACCGGGGAGCTGTTTTTT
CDR3aa: CASSPTSGTTGELFF

abundance: NA
j_gene: TRBJ2-3
v_gene: TRBV7-9
d_gene: NA
CDR3nt: TGTGCCAGCAGCTTACGTCAGAACACAGATACGCAGTATTTT
CDR3aa: CASSLRQNTDTQYF

abundance: NA
j_gene: TRBJ2-7
v_gene: TRBV30
d_gene: TRBD2
CDR3nt: TGTGCCTGGAGCCCCGTGGCCCGGGGGGGACGGGGCGAGCAGTACTTC
CDR3aa: CAWSPVARGGRGEQYF

abundance: NA
j_gene: TRBJ1-5
v_gene: TRBV15
d_gene: NA
CDR3nt: TGTGCCACCAGCAGAGATCAGGTTAATCAGCCCCAGCATTTT
CDR3aa: CATSRDQVNQPQHF

abundance: NA
j_gene: TRBJ1-2
v_gene: TRBV7-2
d_gene: TRBD1
CDR3nt: TGTGCCAGCAGCCCCCGGACAGGGTTAAACGGCTACACCTTC
CDR3aa: CASSPRTGLNGYTF

abundance: NA
j_gene: TRBJ1-3
v_gene: TRBV10-3
d_gene: NA
CDR3nt: TGTGCCATCAGTGAGAGTGAGACTGGAAACACCATATATTTT
CDR3aa: CAISESETGNTIYF

abundance: NA
j_gene: TRBJ2-3
v_gene: TRBV2
d_gene: NA
CDR3nt: TGTGCCAGCAGTCCACAAGCTAGGTGGGCGCAGTATTTT
CDR3aa: CASSPQARWAQYF

abundance: NA
j_gene: TRBJ1-5
v_gene: TRBV7-8
d_gene: NA
CDR3nt: TGTGCCAGCAGCTTAGCAGGGTTTGGGAGGAGCAATCAGCCCCAGCATTTT
CDR3aa: CASSLAGFGRSNQPQHF

abundance: NA
j_gene: TRBJ2-7
v_gene: TRBV11-3
d_gene: TRBD1
CDR3nt: TGTGCCAGCAGTCCAGGACAGGGGGGAACCTACGAGCAGTACTTC
CDR3aa: CASSPGQGGTYEQYF

abundance: NA
j_gene: TRBJ1-5
v_gene: TRBV5-1
d_gene: NA
CDR3nt: TGCGCCAGCAGCTTTGGAGGGGCCCTAGATCAGCCCCAGCATTTT
CDR3aa: CASSFGGALDQPQHF

abundance: NA
j_gene: TRBJ1-1
v_gene: TRBV12-5
d_gene: NA
CDR3nt: TGTGCTAGTGGTTTGGGGCACTACCCTTACACTGAAGCTTTCTTT
CDR3aa: CASGLGHYPYTEAFF

abundance: NA
j_gene: TRBJ1-2
v_gene: TRBV12-5
d_gene: NA
CDR3nt: TGTGCTAGTGGTTTGGGTTACAGGGAAGACTATGGCTACACCTTC
CDR3aa: CASGLGYREDYGYTF

abundance: NA
j_gene: TRBJ2-7
v_gene: TRBV7-2
d_gene: TRBD1
CDR3nt: TGTGCCAGCAGCTTGCGGACAGGGGGTTACGAGCAGTACTTC
CDR3aa: CASSLRTGGYEQYF

abundance: NA
j_gene: TRBJ1-1
v_gene: TRBV7-2
d_gene: NA
CDR3nt: TGTGCCAGCAGCTTAAACCAGGGAGGCACTGAAGCTTTCTTT
CDR3aa: CASSLNQGGTEAFF

abundance: NA
j_gene: TRBJ1-4
v_gene: TRBV10-3
d_gene: TRBD1
CDR3nt: TGTGCCATCGGGACAGAGGAAAAACTGTTTTTT
CDR3aa: CAIGTEEKLFF

abundance: once
j_gene: TRBJ2-1
v_gene: TRBV18
d_gene: TRBD1
CDR3nt: TGTGCCAGCTCACCACTGAGGACAGGACTTAATGAGCAGTTCTTC
CDR3aa: CASSPLRTGLNEQFF

abundance: NA
j_gene: TRBJ1-2
v_gene: TRBV2
d_gene: TRBD1
CDR3nt: TGTGCCAGCATACTAGGGACAGCTTATGGCTACACCTTC
CDR3aa: CASILGTAYGYTF

abundance: NA
j_gene: TRBJ2-1
v_gene: TRBV5-1
d_gene: NA
CDR3nt: TGCGCCAGCAGCTTAGTAGCAGGGACCTACAATGAGCAGTTCTTC
CDR3aa: CASSLVAGTYNEQFF

abundance: NA
j_gene: TRBJ1-2
v_gene: TRBV12-3/TRBV12-4
d_gene: NA
CDR3nt: TGTGCCAGCAGGATGGCAGGGTTTGGCTACACCTTC
CDR3aa: CASRMAGFGYTF

abundance: NA
j_gene: TRBJ2-7
v_gene: TRBV2
d_gene: NA
CDR3nt: TGTGCCAGCAGAGGTACAGGGCGCGAGCAGTACTTC
CDR3aa: CASRGTGREQYF

abundance: NA
j_gene: TRBJ1-1
v_gene: TRBV5-1
d_gene: NA
CDR3nt: TGCGCCAGCAGCTTGGAAGATGCTGGGAGGGCTTTCTTT
CDR3aa: CASSLEDAGRAFF

abundance: NA
j_gene: TRBJ1-4
v_gene: TRBV5-1
d_gene: NA
CDR3nt: TGCGCCAGCAGCTTGGGGCCATCCTCGTGGGAAAAACTGTTTTTT
CDR3aa: CASSLGPSSWEKLFF

abundance: NA
j_gene: TRBJ1-1
v_gene: TRBV3-1/TRBV3-2
d_gene: NA
CDR3nt: TGTGCCAGCAGCCAAATGGGGGGAAGGGGTGAGGCTTTCTTT
CDR3aa: CASSQMGGRGEAFF

abundance: NA
j_gene: TRBJ2-3
v_gene: TRBV7-9
d_gene: NA
CDR3nt: TGTGCCAGCAGCTCTGGAGGGCCAACCTTTAGCACAGATACGCAGTATTTT
CDR3aa: CASSSGGPTFSTDTQYF

abundance: NA
j_gene: TRBJ1-1
v_gene: TRBV6-5
d_gene: TRBD1
CDR3nt: TGTGCCAGCAGGCCTCCGGGACAGACGAACACTGAAGCTTTCTTT
CDR3aa: CASRPPGQTNTEAFF

abundance: NA
j_gene: TRBJ2-1
v_gene: TRBV14
d_gene: TRBD1
CDR3nt: TGTGCCAGCAGCCAAATATGGACAGGCAACAATGAGCAGTTCTTC
CDR3aa: CASSQIWTGNNEQFF

abundance: NA
j_gene: TRBJ2-1
v_gene: TRBV5-1
d_gene: NA
CDR3nt: TGCGCCAGCAGCATCAGGGCGAGCTCCTACAATGAGCAGTTCTTC
CDR3aa: CASSIRASSYNEQFF

abundance: NA
j_gene: TRBJ1-1
v_gene: TRBV3-1/TRBV3-2
d_gene: NA
CDR3nt: TGTGCCAGCAGCCTTCGGGGAACTGAAGCTTTCTTT
CDR3aa: CASSLRGTEAFF

abundance: NA
j_gene: TRBJ2-1
v_gene: TRBV27
d_gene: TRBD2
CDR3nt: TGTGCCAGCAGTTTACCTCGGGGGGGCTCCTACAATGAGCAGTTCTTC
CDR3aa: CASSLPRGGSYNEQFF

abundance: NA
j_gene: TRBJ1-1
v_gene: TRBV10-3
d_gene: NA
CDR3nt: TGTGCCATCCAGCAGGGGACCATGAACACTGAAGCTTTCTTT
CDR3aa: CAIQQGTMNTEAFF

abundance: NA
j_gene: TRBJ2-7
v_gene: TRBV5-1
d_gene: TRBD2
CDR3nt: TGCGCCAGCAGTCAAACTAGCGGGGTAGGATGGGAGCAGTACTTC
CDR3aa: CASSQTSGVGWEQYF

abundance: NA
j_gene: TRBJ2-6
v_gene: TRBV24-1
d_gene: TRBD1
CDR3nt: TGTGCCACCAGTGCCCGGGCCGGACAGGGGCGCTCTGGGGCCAACGTCCTGACTTTC
CDR3aa: CATSARAGQGRSGANVLTF

abundance: NA
j_gene: TRBJ1-1
v_gene: TRBV6-6
d_gene: NA
CDR3nt: TGTGCCATAACCTCCGGGACTCTGAACACTGAAGCTTTCTTT
CDR3aa: CAITSGTLNTEAFF

abundance: NA
j_gene: TRBJ2-7
v_gene: TRBV5-4
d_gene: TRBD1
CDR3nt: TGTGCCAGCAGGGCCGGGACAGGGCCGGAGGAGCAGTACTTC
CDR3aa: CASRAGTGPEEQYF

abundance: NA
j_gene: TRBJ2-1
v_gene: TRBV19
d_gene: NA
CDR3nt: TGTGCCAGTAGTAATCTAGCGACCAATGAGCAGTTCTTC
CDR3aa: CASSNLATNEQFF

abundance: NA
j_gene: TRBJ2-1
v_gene: TRBV7-3
d_gene: TRBD2
CDR3nt: TGTGCCAGCAGCTTAAAGCCAGCGGGGGTCTCCTACAATGAGCAGTTCTTC
CDR3aa: CASSLKPAGVSYNEQFF

abundance: NA
j_gene: TRBJ2-7
v_gene: TRBV2
d_gene: TRBD1
CDR3nt: TGTGCCAGCAGTCCGAGCCCTCGACAGGGGTCGTACGAGCAGTACTTC
CDR3aa: CASSPSPRQGSYEQYF

abundance: NA
j_gene: TRBJ2-7
v_gene: TRBV5-1
d_gene: TRBD1
CDR3nt: TGCGCCAGCAGCTTTAGAGGGACAGGGGGCGACGAGCAGTACTTC
CDR3aa: CASSFRGTGGDEQYF

abundance: NA
j_gene: TRBJ2-7
v_gene: TRBV10-2
d_gene: NA
CDR3nt: TGCGCCAGCTCTCCAGGGCTCTCCTACGAGCAGTACTTC
CDR3aa: CASSPGLSYEQYF

abundance: NA
j_gene: TRBJ2-1
v_gene: TRBV29-1
d_gene: TRBD2
CDR3nt: TGCAGCGTTGAAGATCAGCGGGGGGGCCGCAATGAGCAGTTCTTC
CDR3aa: CSVEDQRGGRNEQFF

abundance: once
j_gene: TRBJ2-2
v_gene: TRBV19
d_gene: NA
CDR3nt: TGTGCCACTCTAAAGGTGGGGGGCACCGGGGAGCTGTTTTTT
CDR3aa: CATLKVGGTGELFF

abundance: NA
j_gene: TRBJ1-5
v_gene: TRBV7-8
d_gene: NA
CDR3nt: TGTGCCAGCAGCGTGGACAGAAATCAGCCCCAGCATTTT
CDR3aa: CASSVDRNQPQHF

abundance: NA
j_gene: TRBJ1-2
v_gene: TRBV6-5
d_gene: TRBD1
CDR3nt: TGTGCCACCATCGGGACAGGGGTCCATGGCTACACCTTC
CDR3aa: CATIGTGVHGYTF